These 9 T cell receptor beta chains were sequenced from one sample in a study of CD8 T cells in ankylosing spondylitis. TCRdb reprocessed the 5' RACE reads with MiXCR, giving one entry per CDR3 protein. The table shows 100,000 to 150,000 distinct CDR3 sequences, with about a tenth occurring only once. The sample taken for sequencing was blood, either unsorted or a sorted T cell fraction (not recorded which). Receptors were obtained from a male donor with ankylosing spondylitis or in good health (not recorded which).

In this sample, this clonotype turned up many times. The rearrangement joins TRBV5-1 to TRBJ2-7; D is tentatively TRBD1 or TRBD2 (5 bases each). The CDR3 totals 14 residues. CDR1 SGHRS and CDR2 YFSETQ come from the germline V gene. V dropped 0 bases and J dropped 10 bases, with 17 bases sitting between them. The CDR3 loop reads CASSLGLTGTLQYF. The CDR3 DNA follows: TGCGCCAGCAGCTTGGGACTAACCGGGACCCTTCAGTACTTC.

This clonotype was seen many times. The chain combines TRBV6-5 with TRBJ2-5, with unresolved D. CDR1 is MNHEY, CDR2 SVGAGI, per germline. CDR3 length: 14 residues. Between the trimmed V and J ends, which lost 0 bases and 4 bases, there was a span of 9 bases. The CDR3 DNA is TGTGCCAGCAGTTACTCTGAAGTGGGAGAGACCCAGTACTTC. It yields the protein CASSYSEVGETQYF.

This clonotype was picked up many times. This sequence joins TRBV28 and TRBJ1-4; D is unresolved. Germline CDR1 is MDHEN and CDR2 is SYDVKM. The CDR3 is made up of 13 amino acids. V dropped 6 bases and J dropped 8 bases, with 13 bases sitting between them. The CDR3 DNA is TGTGCCAGCAGAGACATCAATGGGGAAAAACTGTTTTTT. Its protein product is CASRDINGEKLFF. The variable domain in full, completed from reference TRBV28 and TRBJ1-4, reads DVKVTQSSRYLVKRTGEKVFLECVQDMDHENMFWYRQDPGLGLRLIYFSYDVKMKEKGDIPEGYSVSREKKERFSLILESASTNQTSMYLCASRDINGEKLFFGSGTQLSVL.

V is TRBV18 and J is TRBJ1-4; TRBD1 might be the D (5 bases). From germline, CDR1 is KGHSH and CDR2 LQKENI. Trimming removed 6 bases at V and 6 bases at J, with 11 bases between. The CDR3 loop spans 13 amino acids. In DNA form, the CDR3 reads TGTGCCAGCTCGGCCGGGACGTATGAAAAACTGTTTTTT. Translation gives CASSAGTYEKLFF.

The V gene is TRBV4-2, the J gene TRBJ2-5; 9 bases fit TRBD2. The CDR3 has 14 amino acids. V trimming: 8 bases; J trimming: 5 bases; junction bases outside the gene matches: 9. Germline V gene lookup returns CDR1 LGHNA and CDR2 YNFKEQ. The CDR3 is CASSWTSETETQYF. The CDR3 region has the DNA TGTGCCAGCTCATGGACTAGCGAAACGGAGACCCAGTACTTC.

The chain recombines TRBV7-2 with TRBJ2-1; 10 bases map to TRBD2. V shed 6 bases, J shed 7 bases, and the junction held 12 bases outside the gene matches. CDR3 length equals 16 residues. The germline V gene encodes CDR1 SGHTA and CDR2 FQGNSA. CDR3 amino acids: CASRPRRAGGPNEQFF. The CDR3 nucleotides read TGTGCCAGCAGACCCAGGAGAGCGGGAGGGCCGAATGAGCAGTTCTTC. The variable domain in full, with the rest retrieved from reference TRBV7-2 and TRBJ2-1, is GAGVSQSPSNKVTEKGKDVELRCDPISGHTALYWYRQSLGQGLEFLIYFQGNSAPDKSGLPSDRFSAERTGGSVSTLTIQRTQQEDSAVYLCASRPRRAGGPNEQFFGPGTRLTVL.

The chain joins TRBV29-1 to TRBJ2-7; 10 bases align to TRBD2. This CDR3 contains 14 residues. Germline CDR1 is SQVTM and CDR2 is ANQGSEA. V lost 4 bases and J lost 5; bases outside the gene matches: 8. CDR3 DNA: TGCAGCGTTGGTTCCCTAGCGGGAGTCCACGAGCAGTACTTC. Its protein is CSVGSLAGVHEQYF.

The chain uses TRBV29-1 and TRBJ2-5, with D tentatively TRBD1 (6 bases). Trimming shortened V by 4 bases and J by 6 bases, and 12 bases separated the two germline ends. CDR3 length: 12 residues. Germline CDR1 is SQVTM and CDR2 is ANQGSEA. The CDR3 loop is CSVGSGEKTQYF. The CDR3 DNA follows: TGCAGCGTTGGCTCAGGGGAAAAGACCCAGTACTTC.

In its sample, this clonotype was seen many times. CDR3 sequence (DNA): TGTGCCAGCAGTTTAATGTACTCCGGTCAGCCCCAGCATTTT. Its translation: CASSLMYSGQPQHF. V usage is TRBV12-3 or TRBV12-4 and J usage is TRBJ1-5; no firm D call. CDR3 length equals 14 residues. Trimming cost V 2 bases and J 6 bases, with 11 bases left between them.